These 21 T cell receptor beta chains came from one sample sequenced in a study of blood T cells in healthy people across ages. A J-beta primer mix and a sample-barcoded 5' primer were used in a second PCR of about 7 to 12 cycles. MiXCR, applied by TCRdb to the 5' RACE reads, yields one record per CDR3 protein. This table holds 1.4 million to 1.5 million distinct CDR3 sequences, around two fifths found once. Sample: blood. The receptors come from a woman aged 18-35 years in good health.

The chain couples TRBV5-1 to TRBJ2-7; D remains unclear. The germline CDR1 and CDR2 sequences are SGHRS and YFSETQ. V lost 2 bases, J lost 3 bases, and 15 bases lay in between. The CDR3 spans 15 residues. CDR3 sequence: CASSFERSSSYEQYF. CDR3 in DNA: TGCGCCAGCAGCTTCGAGAGATCTTCAAGCTACGAGCAGTACTTC.

The chain has TRBV28 and TRBJ2-4, with 9 bases that match TRBD1. The J call is uncertain, as TRBJ2-7 better fits the DNA end. Germline CDR1 MDHEN, CDR2 SYDVKM. The CDR3 has 15 residues. The CDR3 bases are TGTGCCAGCAGACTCGGACAGGGGTCACCCTACGAGCAGTACTTC. Encoded protein: CASRLGQGSPYEQYF.

This clonotype has only a few counts. The chain employs TRBV18 and TRBJ1-1; possibly TRBD1 for D (6 bases). The V gene lost 6 bases and the J gene lost 4 bases, with 15 bases spanning the gap. CDR3 length: 14 residues. Germline V CDR1 and CDR2: KGHSH, LQKENI. This CDR3 is CASSPGAHGTEAFF. In DNA, the CDR3 is TGTGCCAGCTCCCCAGGGGCGCATGGCACTGAAGCTTTCTTT.

The chain recombines TRBV6-7 with TRBJ2-1; D call uncertain. TRBV6-7 qualifies as an ORF whose function is uncertain. The V and J ends lost 8 bases and 0 bases respectively, with 11 bases between them. The CDR3 spans 14 residues. The CDR3 is CASPFKSSYNEQFF. CDR3 DNA: TGTGCCAGCCCTTTTAAGAGCTCCTACAATGAGCAGTTCTTC.

The chain recombines TRBV14 with TRBJ2-5; 13 bases align to TRBD2. This CDR3 is 18 amino acids long. With 1 base clipped from V and 11 bases from J, the junction kept 16 bases outside the gene matches. Germline values: CDR1 SGHDN, CDR2 FVKESK. DNA of the CDR3: TGTGCCAGCAGCCAAGCCTACCCCGGGACTAGCGGGAAACATGAGCAGTACTTC. This encodes CASSQAYPGTSGKHEQYF.

The chain is built from TRBV5-1 and TRBJ2-1, with 9 positions matching TRBD2. V trimming: 4 bases; J trimming: 7 bases; junction bases outside the gene matches: 12. The CDR3 is made up of 16 amino acids. Germline V gives CDR1 SGHRS, CDR2 YFSETQ. CDR3 DNA: TGCGCCAGCAGCCCCGGACTAGCGCAACAGGGGAATGAGCAGTTCTTC. Its translation: CASSPGLAQQGNEQFF.

In its sample, this clonotype was seen a few times. The chain couples TRBV6-2 or TRBV6-3 to TRBJ2-3; perhaps TRBD2 as D (6 bases). The CDR3 sequence is 14 residues long. With 2 bases removed from V and 5 bases from J, the gap between germline ends came to 11 bases. Germline V gene data show CDR1 as MNHEY and CDR2 as SVGEGT. CDR3 nucleotides: TGTGCCAGCAGTTACGGCGGGGCGCTAGATACGCAGTATTTT. Its protein product is CASSYGGALDTQYF.

V usage is TRBV11-2 and J usage is TRBJ2-7, with a possible D match to TRBD2 (7 bases). V was shortened by 1 base and J by 7 bases, with 20 bases between the two germline ends. Germline-derived CDR1 and CDR2 are SGHAT and FQNNGV. The CDR3 has 16 amino acids. CDR3 residues: CASSLGGGGQYNEQYF. In nucleotides, the CDR3 is TGTGCCAGCAGCTTAGGTGGCGGGGGCCAATACAATGAGCAGTACTTC.

The chain is built from TRBV7-2 and TRBJ1-1, with unresolved D. This CDR3 comprises 13 residues. Trimming shortened V by 5 bases and J by 1 base, and 8 bases separated the two germline ends. Germline-derived CDR1 and CDR2 are SGHTA and FQGNSA. This chain's CDR3 is CASSIHKNTEAFF. The CDR3 DNA reads TGTGCCAGCAGCATCCACAAGAACACTGAAGCTTTCTTT.

This clonotype occurred a few times. The chain employs TRBV5-1 and TRBJ1-5; D gene unclear. Germline V gene data show CDR1 as SGHRS and CDR2 as YFSETQ. Deletions cut 5 bases from V and 0 bases from J, with 9 bases between. The CDR3 runs 14 residues. CDR3 sequence reads: CASSSGDSNQPQHF. The DNA of the CDR3 is TGCGCCAGCAGTAGCGGAGATAGCAATCAGCCCCAGCATTTT.

The rearrangement joins TRBV12-3 or TRBV12-4 to TRBJ2-7; 7 bases fit TRBD2. Losses at the gene ends were 0 bases for V and 7 bases for J; bases not matched to a gene: 15. The CDR3 runs to 17 residues. As DNA, the CDR3 is TGTGCCAGCAGTTTAGCTTCACTAGCGAGCTCCTACAATGAGCAGTACTTC. It specifies CASSLASLASSYNEQYF.

This clonotype came up many times. J is TRBJ2-7 and V is TRBV5-1, with 11 bases identical to TRBD2. The trim removed 1 base at V and 4 bases at J, leaving 4 bases unmatched. Germline CDR1 SGHRS, CDR2 YFSETQ. This CDR3 spans 15 amino acids. DNA for the CDR3: TGCGCCAGCAGCTTGAACCTAGCGGGGGGATACGAGCAGTACTTC. Protein product: CASSLNLAGGYEQYF.

Note on this clonotype: Its ends do not fully match the called genes, so a read error is possible. The CDR3 loop reads CSVEGQYTVAFF. As DNA, the CDR3 is TGCAGCGTTGAGGGACAGTACACTGTAGCTTTCTTT. The V call is TRBV29-1, the J call TRBJ1-1; 7 bases line up with TRBD1. Germline V CDR1 and CDR2: SQVTM, ANQGSEA. The CDR3 consists of 12 residues.

This chain uses TRBV20-1 with TRBJ2-7; TRBD1 matches 7 bases. Germline V gene lookup returns CDR1 DFQATT and CDR2 SNEGSKA (reference sequence). Trimming at V came to 6 bases and at J to 7 bases, leaving 21 bases not matched to a gene. The CDR3 has 16 amino acids. The CDR3 spells CSASLPGQSSYNEQYF. The CDR3 bases are TGCAGTGCCTCACTCCCGGGACAGAGCTCCTACAATGAGCAGTACTTC.

This CDR3 is CASSPRTSRQTQYF. CDR3 coding DNA: TGTGCCAGCAGCCCTCGGACTAGTCGGCAGACCCAGTACTTC. The chain carries TRBV7-8 and TRBJ2-5, with 7 bases matching TRBD2. The CDR3 runs 14 residues. J gave up 6 bases and V 5 bases, and 9 bases lay outside the gene matches. CDR1 and CDR2 (germline): SGHVS, FQNEAQ.

The DNA for the CDR3 is TGCAGTGCTAGAGATAACCAGGGGGGCCACTACGAGCAGTACTTC. This sequence encodes CSARDNQGGHYEQYF. The chain uses TRBV20-1 and TRBJ2-4; D is perhaps TRBD1 (7 bases). Gene TRBJ2-7 matches the end of the DNA better, so the J call may be wrong. The CDR3 length is 15 residues. Germline loops: CDR1 DFQATT, CDR2 SNEGSKA (reference sequence).

This chain connects TRBV11-3 to TRBJ2-1, with D possibly called TRBD1 or TRBD2 (6 bases each). With 5 bases removed from V and 8 bases from J, the gap between germline ends came to 16 bases. The CDR3 runs 14 residues. Germline CDR1 SGHNT, CDR2 YENEEA. The CDR3 loop is CASSPSLRGDEQFF. As DNA, the CDR3 is TGTGCCAGCAGCCCTTCTTTGAGGGGGGATGAGCAGTTCTTC.

This rearrangement joins TRBV3-1 to TRBJ2-7; D not certain. CDR1 is LGHDT and CDR2 is YNNKEL in the germline V gene (reference sequence). V shed 1 base and J shed 3 bases, with 7 bases lying between them. This CDR3 comprises 13 residues. CDR3 nucleotide sequence: TGTGCCAGCAGCCAAGCGGCAGTCTACGAGCAGTACTTC. Its protein is CASSQAAVYEQYF.

CDR3 sequence (DNA): TGCGCCAGCAGCCCGGGGGTTGAAAAACTGTTTTTT. This translates into CASSPGVEKLFF. This chain joins TRBV4-1 and TRBJ1-4; D is perhaps TRBD1 (5 bases). Germline loops: CDR1 MGHRA, CDR2 YSYEKL. The CDR3 is 12 residues long. V was trimmed by 4 bases and J by 7 bases, leaving 7 bases between them.

The rearrangement joins TRBV4-2 to TRBJ2-1; the match to TRBD2 covers 12 bases. Germline CDR1 and CDR2: LGHNA and YNFKEQ. CDR3 size: 17 residues. V gave up 2 bases and J gave up 2 bases; unmatched junction bases: 4. DNA for the CDR3: TGTGCCAGCAGCCAACCTCTAGCGGGAGGGACCTACAATGAGCAGTTCTTC. This gives the protein CASSQPLAGGTYNEQFF.

This clonotype was observed a few times. J is TRBJ1-2 and V is TRBV4-2; a weak D match, TRBD1 (6 bases). The CDR3 consists of 17 residues. V lost 4 bases to trimming and J lost 2 bases, with 20 bases between them. In germline, CDR1 is LGHNA, CDR2 YNFKEQ. In nucleotides, the CDR3 is TGTGCCAGCAGCCTCCAACCCTTAGGACAGATCAACTATGGCTACACCTTC. Translated: CASSLQPLGQINYGYTF.